Following are 7 T cell receptor beta chains from one sample sequenced in a study of T cell responses to AZD1222 COVID-19 vaccine. The table came from immunoSEQ multiplex PCR; TCRdb's copy has only in-frame clones and leaves some out. Of 73,000 or so clones in the sample, 82% were seen once. The sequences come from peripheral blood, collected on day 0 of AZD1222 vaccination. These TCRs come from an adult in good health.

The chain carries TRBV27 and TRBJ2-3; 8 bases map to TRBD1. Trimming took 4 bases from V and 3 from J; bases not matched to a gene: 9. CDR3 size: 16 residues. Per the germline V gene, CDR1 is MNHEY and CDR2 is SMNVEV (reference sequence). This CDR3 reads CASSYQGASKTDTQYF. The CDR3 bases are TGTGCCAGCAGTTATCAGGGGGCTAGTAAGACAGATACGCAGTATTTT.

This chain joins TRBV6-1 and TRBJ1-1; no clear D gene. Trimming removed 1 base at V and 2 bases at J, with 2 bases between. CDR1 is MNHNS and CDR2 is SASEGT in the germline V gene. CDR3 length: 12 residues. The CDR3 region has the DNA TGTGCCAGCAGTGAAGTTAACACTGAAGCTTTCTTT. Amino acids: CASSEVNTEAFF.

This chain uses TRBV6-1 with TRBJ1-1, with 9 bases aligning to TRBD1. The CDR3 loop spans 13 amino acids. CDR1 and CDR2 (germline): MNHNS, SASEGT. J was trimmed by 11 bases and V by 3 bases; bases with no gene match: 7. The CDR3 nucleotides are TGTGCCAGCAGTGAGGGGACAGGGCGTGAGGCTTTCTTT. This gives the protein CASSEGTGREAFF.

The gene calls are TRBV4-1 and TRBJ2-2; 9 bases fit TRBD2. The CDR3 has 16 amino acids. The germline gives CDR1 MGHRA, CDR2 YSYEKL. Unmatched junction bases numbered 7, after V lost 4 bases and J lost 4 bases. CDR3 loop: CASSLSGGSSTGELFF. CDR3 in DNA: TGCGCCAGCAGCCTTAGCGGGGGATCGAGCACCGGGGAGCTGTTTTTT.

The V gene is TRBV29-1, the J gene TRBJ2-1, with 8 bases fitting TRBD2. The CDR3 length is 12 residues. CDR1 is SQVTM, CDR2 ANQGSEA, per germline. Trimming removed 8 bases from V and 6 bases from J; junction bases left unmatched: 6. Here the CDR3 reads CSLVSGGNEQFF. The CDR3 DNA reads TGCAGCCTTGTGAGCGGGGGCAATGAGCAGTTCTTC.

The V gene is TRBV7-2, the J gene TRBJ1-5, with TRBD1 matching over 9 bases. This CDR3 is 14 amino acids long. V lost 4 bases and J lost 6; bases outside the gene matches: 4. The germline V gene encodes CDR1 SGHTA and CDR2 FQGNSA. The CDR3 region is CASSSLQGAQPQHF. As DNA, the CDR3 is TGTGCCAGCAGCTCTCTACAGGGGGCTCAGCCCCAGCATTTT.

This clone has a handful of counts. The chain uses TRBV4-1 and TRBJ2-7, with D perhaps given as TRBD1 or TRBD2 (6 bases each). Trimming cost V 3 bases and J 2 bases, with 14 bases left between them. The CDR3 is 15 amino acids. CDR1 is MGHRA and CDR2 is YSYEKL in the germline V gene. The CDR3 spells CASSQRGTGTYEQYF. CDR3 nucleotides: TGCGCCAGCAGCCAGCGGGGAACAGGGACCTACGAGCAGTACTTC.